This TCR beta chain was sequenced during a study of T-cell memory formation after mild COVID-19. Study outcomes and limitations: Later expanders leaned CD4+, whereas clones that contracted between day 15 and 85 were balanced CD4/CD8.

The authors produced TCR alpha and TCR beta cDNA libraries with sample barcodes and UMIs by 5'RACE using constant-segment primers. In TCRdb, the 5' RACE reads were re-called with MiXCR into one record per CDR3 protein. Found here are about 320,000 distinct CDR3 sequences, about 13% of them singletons; the top ten hold under 25%. On this clonotype itself: What it binds is not known.

This TCR came from a man aged 18 to 35 who had mild COVID-19 (a few samples of this study predate the infection). Cell type and time point are not known. Sequences were obtained from PBMCs or a T cell subset sorted from them (not recorded which).

Here the CDR3 reads CASSHPGQGGETQYF. DNA of the CDR3: TGCGCCAGCAGCCATCCCGGACAGGGGGGAGAGACCCAGTACTTC. The V gene is TRBV4-3, the J gene TRBJ2-5, with 10 bases fitting TRBD1. Germline values: CDR1 LGHNA, CDR2 YSLEER. V shed 3 bases, J shed 4 bases, and the junction held 5 bases outside the gene matches. The CDR3 contains 15 residues.